What follows describes a single TCR beta chain. This record belongs to a study of STAT5B mutations in CD4+ large granular lymphocyte leukemia. Only in-frame clones appear in the TCRdb table, and some are missing; sequencing was by immunoSEQ multiplex PCR. The sample consists of 25,000 to 35,000 clones, about 89% of them appearing once. Material for sequencing was CD4+ T cells from blood buffy coats. The receptor was isolated from a human donor in good health.

The CDR3 here is CASSGTSGYTGELFF. The CDR3 bases are TGCGCCAGCAGTGGGACTAGCGGATACACCGGGGAGCTGTTTTTT. The chain couples TRBV10-1 to TRBJ2-2; 10 bases map to TRBD2. The junction had 2 bases not matched to a gene; V was cut back by 4 bases and J by 3 bases. CDR3 length: 15 amino acids. Germline lookup yields CDR1 WNHNN and CDR2 SYGVQD (reference sequence).